The T cell receptor (beta chain) under discussion was sequenced for a study of cytotoxic CD8 clonotypes in ibrutinib-treated CLL. Study-wide context: After median approximately 74 months, around 14 stayed in remission, about 12 progressed; responses around 24 partial, 2 complete. An average of roughly 270,000 productive templates and approximately 91,000 productive rearrangements was obtained per sample.

The table lists this clone with a count of one. V lost 2 bases and J lost 8, with 13 bases in between. This CDR3 region has 14 residues. Per the germline V gene, CDR1 is KGHSH and CDR2 is LQKENI. Using immunoSEQ multiplex PCR, the repertoire was profiled, and TCRdb retains in-frame clones only, with some absent. This sample has some 130,000 clones, with around 93% found just once. This TCR was recovered from a human donor with chronic lymphocytic leukemia. Sequencing used PBMCs, obtained after 12 months of ibrutinib treatment. The chain combines TRBV18 with TRBJ2-1; tentatively, D is TRBD1 (5 bases). CDR3 region: CASSPVVGQDEQFF. The CDR3 bases are TGTGCCAGCTCACCAGTCGTGGGGCAAGATGAGCAGTTCTTC.